This is a list of T cell receptor beta chains from one sample in a study of blood T cell repertoires in COVID-19. This table comes from immunoSEQ multiplex PCR, and its TCRdb copy is limited to in-frame clones, with some not included. The data contain approximately 310,000 clones, about nine tenths of them seen just once; the ten biggest clones take up roughly 5.3%. What was sequenced was PBMCs or T cells enriched from blood (not recorded which). The receptor source for this set is a man between 60 and 70 years old who had recovered from COVID-19. CDR3s include the opening cysteine and the closing phenylalanine or tryptophan. Fields, in order: clone size, D gene, J gene, V gene, CDR3 protein, CDR3 DNA. The D gene is left open where the match is weak. Clone size is shown for a subset of rows, as once, few, many or a class of expanded clone.

abundance: .
d_gene: TRBD1
j_gene: TRBJ1-6
v_gene: TRBV7-2
CDR3aa: CASSYQDRWDNSPLHF
CDR3nt: TGTGCCAGCAGCTACCAGGACAGGTGGGATAATTCACCCCTCCACTTT

abundance: .
d_gene: TRBD2
j_gene: TRBJ2-1
v_gene: TRBV5-1
CDR3aa: CASSSGLAANEQFF
CDR3nt: TGCGCCAGCAGCTCGGGACTAGCGGCCAATGAGCAGTTCTTC

abundance: .
d_gene: .
j_gene: TRBJ2-1
v_gene: TRBV7-3
CDR3aa: CASSLSGGSSYNEQFF
CDR3nt: TGTGCCAGCAGCTTAAGTGGTGGGAGCTCCTACAATGAGCAGTTCTTC

abundance: once
d_gene: TRBD2
j_gene: TRBJ2-4
v_gene: TRBV15
CDR3aa: CATRARTSGSNIQYF
CDR3nt: TGTGCCACCAGAGCGCGGACTAGCGGGAGTAACATTCAGTACTTC

abundance: .
d_gene: TRBD1
j_gene: TRBJ1-4
v_gene: TRBV18
CDR3aa: CASSPLGQVNEKLFF
CDR3nt: TGTGCCAGCTCACCACTGGGACAGGTTAATGAAAAACTGTTTTTT

abundance: .
d_gene: TRBD2
j_gene: TRBJ2-5
v_gene: TRBV10-3
CDR3aa: CAIGTTGGETQYF
CDR3nt: TGTGCCATCGGGACTACTGGGGGGGAGACCCAGTACTTC

abundance: .
d_gene: .
j_gene: TRBJ2-2
v_gene: TRBV28
CDR3aa: CASKNSGTVGELFF
CDR3nt: TGTGCCAGCAAGAACAGTGGTACCGTCGGGGAGCTGTTTTTT

abundance: .
d_gene: .
j_gene: TRBJ1-3
v_gene: TRBV6-5
CDR3aa: CASSYGRRDTIYF
CDR3nt: TGTGCCAGCAGTTACGGCCGGAGGGACACCATATATTTT

abundance: .
d_gene: TRBD2
j_gene: TRBJ2-7
v_gene: TRBV6-2/TRBV6-3
CDR3aa: CASSPQVREGYEQYF
CDR3nt: TGTGCCAGCAGTCCCCAAGTGCGGGAGGGCTACGAGCAGTACTTC

abundance: once
d_gene: TRBD2
j_gene: TRBJ2-5
v_gene: TRBV5-4
CDR3aa: CASSLRLADLSYQETQYF
CDR3nt: TGTGCCAGCAGCTTGCGGCTAGCGGACCTCTCGTACCAAGAGACCCAGTACTTC

abundance: .
d_gene: .
j_gene: TRBJ2-5
v_gene: TRBV28
CDR3aa: CASSFPNLRETQYF
CDR3nt: TGTGCCAGCAGTTTTCCGAACCTTCGGGAGACCCAGTACTTC

abundance: .
d_gene: TRBD1
j_gene: TRBJ1-2
v_gene: TRBV5-1
CDR3aa: CASSLTTGGASGYTF
CDR3nt: TGCGCCAGCAGCCTCACTACAGGGGGTGCGTCAGGCTACACCTTC

abundance: .
d_gene: TRBD1
j_gene: TRBJ1-3
v_gene: TRBV29-1
CDR3aa: CSVAGTAEGTGNTIYF
CDR3nt: TGCAGCGTTGCCGGGACAGCCGAAGGAACTGGAAACACCATATATTTT

abundance: .
d_gene: .
j_gene: TRBJ1-4
v_gene: TRBV3-1/TRBV3-2
CDR3aa: CASSQAEGGTNEKLFF
CDR3nt: TGTGCCAGCAGCCAAGCCGAGGGGGGGACTAATGAAAAACTGTTTTTT

abundance: .
d_gene: .
j_gene: TRBJ2-4
v_gene: TRBV7-3
CDR3aa: CASSQRGGGKNIQYF
CDR3nt: TGTGCCAGCAGCCAAAGGGGAGGGGGTAAAAACATTCAGTACTTC

abundance: .
d_gene: .
j_gene: TRBJ2-1
v_gene: TRBV14
CDR3aa: CASSQGWPGGEQFF
CDR3nt: TGTGCCAGCAGCCAAGGCTGGCCTGGCGGTGAGCAGTTCTTC

abundance: .
d_gene: .
j_gene: TRBJ2-7
v_gene: TRBV6-1
CDR3aa: CASSEGTDAYEQYF
CDR3nt: TGTGCCAGCAGTGAGGGGACTGACGCCTACGAGCAGTACTTC

abundance: .
d_gene: TRBD1
j_gene: TRBJ1-1
v_gene: TRBV18
CDR3aa: CASSPGTGFNTEAFF
CDR3nt: TGTGCCAGCTCACCAGGGACAGGGTTTAACACTGAAGCTTTCTTT

abundance: .
d_gene: .
j_gene: TRBJ1-4
v_gene: TRBV3-1/TRBV3-2
CDR3aa: CASSQYEEPNEKLFF
CDR3nt: TGTGCCAGCAGCCAATATGAGGAACCCAATGAAAAACTGTTTTTT

abundance: .
d_gene: .
j_gene: TRBJ1-5
v_gene: TRBV7-9
CDR3aa: CASSFSGGNQPQHF
CDR3nt: TGTGCCAGCAGCTTCTCAGGGGGCAATCAGCCCCAGCATTTT

abundance: .
d_gene: .
j_gene: TRBJ2-1
v_gene: TRBV27
CDR3aa: CASSRLHNEQFF
CDR3nt: TGTGCCAGCAGTCGACTCCACAATGAGCAGTTCTTC

abundance: few
d_gene: .
j_gene: TRBJ2-1
v_gene: TRBV21-1
CDR3aa: CASSLYRGLANEQFF
CDR3nt: TGTGCCAGCAGCCTATACAGGGGGCTGGCCAATGAGCAGTTCTTC

abundance: .
d_gene: .
j_gene: TRBJ2-5
v_gene: TRBV18
CDR3aa: CASLYQETQYF
CDR3nt: TGTGCCAGCCTGTACCAAGAGACCCAGTACTTC

abundance: .
d_gene: .
j_gene: TRBJ2-5
v_gene: TRBV3-1/TRBV3-2
CDR3aa: CASSQYRDQETQYF
CDR3nt: TGTGCCAGCAGCCAATACCGCGACCAAGAGACCCAGTACTTC

abundance: few
d_gene: .
j_gene: TRBJ2-1
v_gene: TRBV7-2
CDR3aa: CASSLEVGLTENEQFF
CDR3nt: TGTGCCAGCAGCTTAGAGGTCGGACTAACCGAAAATGAGCAGTTCTTC

abundance: .
d_gene: TRBD2
j_gene: TRBJ2-1
v_gene: TRBV5-4
CDR3aa: CASSLALAGGRNEQFF
CDR3nt: TGTGCCAGCAGCTTGGCGTTAGCGGGAGGAAGAAATGAGCAGTTCTTC

abundance: .
d_gene: TRBD2
j_gene: TRBJ2-2
v_gene: TRBV6-2/TRBV6-3
CDR3aa: CASSSLAGGRNTGELFF
CDR3nt: TGTGCCAGCAGTTCATTAGCGGGAGGACGGAACACCGGGGAGCTGTTTTTT

abundance: .
d_gene: .
j_gene: TRBJ2-1
v_gene: TRBV5-1
CDR3aa: CASSLGWTGEYNEQFF
CDR3nt: TGCGCCAGCAGCTTGGGCTGGACTGGAGAGTACAATGAGCAGTTCTTC

abundance: .
d_gene: .
j_gene: TRBJ2-7
v_gene: TRBV24-1
CDR3aa: CATSDPWGLEQYF
CDR3nt: TGTGCCACCAGTGACCCCTGGGGGCTCGAGCAGTACTTC

abundance: .
d_gene: TRBD2
j_gene: TRBJ2-3
v_gene: TRBV5-1
CDR3aa: CASSLGLAASTDTQYF
CDR3nt: TGCGCCAGCAGCCTAGGACTAGCGGCTAGCACAGATACGCAGTATTTT

abundance: .
d_gene: TRBD2
j_gene: TRBJ2-3
v_gene: TRBV6-5
CDR3aa: CASSLRGETQYF
CDR3nt: TGTGCCAGCAGCCTCCGGGGGGAAACGCAGTATTTT

abundance: .
d_gene: .
j_gene: TRBJ2-7
v_gene: TRBV9
CDR3aa: CASSVGQAYYEQYF
CDR3nt: TGTGCCAGCAGCGTAGGACAGGCCTACTACGAGCAGTACTTC

abundance: .
d_gene: .
j_gene: TRBJ1-1
v_gene: TRBV9
CDR3aa: CASSVVGGNTEAFF
CDR3nt: TGTGCCAGCAGCGTAGTGGGGGGGAACACTGAAGCTTTCTTT

abundance: .
d_gene: TRBD1
j_gene: TRBJ1-1
v_gene: TRBV2
CDR3aa: CASPGTVEAFF
CDR3nt: TGTGCCAGCCCCGGGACAGTTGAAGCTTTCTTT

abundance: .
d_gene: .
j_gene: TRBJ2-5
v_gene: TRBV7-2
CDR3aa: CASSLATHQETQYF
CDR3nt: TGTGCCAGCAGCTTAGCGACACACCAAGAGACCCAGTACTTC

abundance: .
d_gene: .
j_gene: TRBJ1-4
v_gene: TRBV30
CDR3aa: CAWSSGATNEKLFF
CDR3nt: TGTGCCTGGAGTAGCGGGGCAACTAATGAAAAACTGTTTTTT

abundance: .
d_gene: TRBD1
j_gene: TRBJ2-7
v_gene: TRBV28
CDR3aa: CAGGQGRMDEQYF
CDR3nt: TGTGCCGGAGGACAGGGGAGAATGGACGAGCAGTACTTC

abundance: .
d_gene: TRBD1
j_gene: TRBJ1-2
v_gene: TRBV18
CDR3aa: CASSPGTGNDYGYTF
CDR3nt: TGTGCCAGCTCACCCGGGACAGGTAACGACTATGGCTACACCTTC

abundance: .
d_gene: .
j_gene: TRBJ2-5
v_gene: TRBV18
CDR3aa: CASSLAGGETQYF
CDR3nt: TGTGCCAGCTCACTCGCCGGTGGAGAGACCCAGTACTTC

abundance: once
d_gene: .
j_gene: TRBJ2-7
v_gene: TRBV5-1
CDR3aa: CASSIGEASSYEQYF
CDR3nt: TGCGCCAGCAGCATTGGAGAGGCGAGCTCCTACGAGCAGTACTTC

abundance: .
d_gene: TRBD2
j_gene: TRBJ2-7
v_gene: TRBV5-1
CDR3aa: CASSLVAGGTYEQYF
CDR3nt: TGCGCCAGCAGCTTGGTTGCGGGAGGCACCTACGAGCAGTACTTC

abundance: .
d_gene: TRBD1
j_gene: TRBJ1-4
v_gene: TRBV5-3
CDR3aa: CARSRDREEKLFF
CDR3nt: TGTGCCAGAAGCAGGGACAGGGAGGAAAAACTGTTTTTT

abundance: .
d_gene: .
j_gene: TRBJ1-6
v_gene: TRBV6-1
CDR3aa: CASSEVGRGNSPLHF
CDR3nt: TGTGCCAGCAGTGAAGTTGGGCGAGGGAATTCACCCCTCCACTTT

abundance: .
d_gene: .
j_gene: TRBJ2-1
v_gene: TRBV9
CDR3aa: CASSVVTSNYNEQFF
CDR3nt: TGTGCCAGCAGCGTAGTTACTTCAAACTACAATGAGCAGTTCTTC

abundance: few
d_gene: .
j_gene: TRBJ2-7
v_gene: TRBV4-2
CDR3aa: CASSQGGTYEQYF
CDR3nt: TGTGCCAGCAGCCAAGGAGGGACCTACGAGCAGTACTTC

abundance: .
d_gene: TRBD1
j_gene: TRBJ1-3
v_gene: TRBV18
CDR3aa: CASSPRDSSSGNTIYF
CDR3nt: TGTGCCAGCTCACCACGGGACAGCTCCTCTGGAAACACCATATATTTT